One sample yielded the 9 T cell receptor beta chains listed below, sequenced in a study of T cell changes during pregnancy in multiple sclerosis. Using immunoSEQ multiplex PCR, the repertoire was profiled, and TCRdb retains in-frame clones only, with some absent. The sample has about 85,000 clones, just over 90% seen once. Sequencing used peripheral blood, obtained in the first trimester of pregnancy. These receptors all come from a female donor with multiple sclerosis, enrolled in a pregnancy study.

The rearrangement links TRBV4-1 to TRBJ2-5; possible D gene TRBD1, 6 bases. There are 15 residues in the CDR3. The germline gives CDR1 MGHRA, CDR2 YSYEKL. Trimming took 4 bases from V and 4 from J, leaving 16 bases between them. Here the CDR3 reads CASSLLEGDGETQYF. As DNA, the CDR3 is TGCGCCAGCAGCCTCCTCGAGGGGGACGGAGAGACCCAGTACTTC.

V and J are TRBV11-3 and TRBJ2-7; 7 nucleotides agree with TRBD1. The CDR3 extends over 16 amino acids. Losses at the gene ends were 1 base for V and 3 bases for J; bases not matched to a gene: 9. Germline CDR1 is SGHNT and CDR2 is YENEEA. The CDR3, as DNA: TGTGCCAGCAGCTTAGGGTTCCGGGACAGCGACTACGAGCAGTACTTC. Translated, it gives CASSLGFRDSDYEQYF.

Here the CDR3 DNA reads TGTGCCTGGAGGGGGGCAGGGGTGGGCCCTTCACCCCTCCACTTT. This sequence encodes CAWRGAGVGPSPLHF. The chain carries TRBV30 and TRBJ1-6; perhaps TRBD1 as D (6 bases). The CDR3 has 15 amino acids. V shed 3 bases and J shed 9 bases, with 18 bases lying between them. CDR1 is GTSNPN and CDR2 is SVGIG in the germline V gene (reference sequence).

This chain's CDR3 is CASRYTGGETQYF. In DNA form, the CDR3 reads TGTGCCAGCAGATACACAGGGGGTGAGACCCAGTACTTC. V gene TRBV6-5 combines with J gene TRBJ2-5; 8 nucleotides agree with TRBD1. The CDR3 length is 13 residues. Trimming took 6 bases from V and 5 from J; bases not matched to a gene: 5. Per the germline V gene, CDR1 is MNHEY and CDR2 is SVGAGI.

The V and J genes are TRBV7-8 and TRBJ1-3; D is possibly TRBD1 (6 bases). CDR3 length: 17 amino acids. Germline CDR1 SGHVS, CDR2 FQNEAQ. Trimming shortened V by 0 bases and J by 2 bases, and 14 bases separated the two germline ends. As DNA, the CDR3 is TGTGCCAGCAGCTTAGCGCGTTCGACAGGTGCTGGAAACACCATATATTTT. It specifies CASSLARSTGAGNTIYF.

This sequence joins TRBV14 and TRBJ1-1; no clear D. In germline, CDR1 is SGHDN, CDR2 FVKESK. The CDR3 is 14 amino acids. V was shortened by 0 bases and J by 3 bases, with 8 bases between the two germline ends. CDR3 coding DNA: TGTGCCAGCAGCCAAGATCGGGTTCACACTGAAGCTTTCTTT. Protein: CASSQDRVHTEAFF.

This rearrangement joins TRBV7-2 to TRBJ2-5; D possibly corresponds to TRBD2 (7 bases). Germline CDR1 and CDR2: SGHTA and FQGNSA. Trimming took 5 bases from V and 2 from J, leaving 12 bases between them. This CDR3 comprises 14 residues. In DNA, the CDR3 is TGTGCCAGCAGCCGGGGGGCAGTTCAAGAGACCCAGTACTTC. Protein sequence: CASSRGAVQETQYF.

This rearrangement joins TRBV5-4 to TRBJ2-5; D might be TRBD1 (5 bases). V dropped 4 bases and J dropped 2 bases, with 12 bases sitting between them. The CDR3 loop spans 14 amino acids. Germline loops: CDR1 SGHNT, CDR2 YYREEE (reference sequence). CDR3 protein: CASSAQAKQETQYF. DNA of the CDR3: TGTGCCAGCAGCGCACAGGCGAAGCAAGAGACCCAGTACTTC.

The J gene is TRBJ2-7, the V gene TRBV7-2; no clear D. Germline V gene sequence: CDR1 SGHTA, CDR2 FQGNSA. The ends were cut back, 1 base at V and 6 bases at J, with 10 bases in the middle. The CDR3 covers 13 residues. CDR3 DNA sequence: TGTGCCAGCAGCTTAGAAGCCCGACTCGAGCAGTACTTC. Translating gives CASSLEARLEQYF.